This paragraph reports one T cell receptor (beta chain). Antigen: not known. TCRdb ran MiXCR on the reads and lists one entry per CDR3 protein. The data contain some 900,000 distinct CDR3 sequences, around a third of them singletons. The source of the sample is a study of T cell repertoires in cytomegalovirus infection. Study as a whole: Recently identified HLA-C-restricted CMV epitopes were used, and well-studied HLA-B-restricted CMV epitopes were used as well. TCR beta signatures that were public indicated CMV infection and matching HLA type.

Points from the study as a whole: HLA-C-restricted CMV-specific TCR beta clonotypes prevailed in the ex vivo response. Based on cumulative public TCR beta family frequency, carriers of CMV plus the relevant HLA were identified.

This clonotype originated in a human donor in good health (CMV status not recorded). Some clones in this sample may be carry-over from other donors' samples. Here the sequenced sample was cultured CD8+ T cells from PBMCs, taken from culture after CMV antigen stimulation.

The CDR3 protein is CAIQRGTGELFF. CDR3 nucleotides: TGTGCAATCCAAAGGGGAACCGGGGAGCTGTTTTTT. The chain uses TRBV2 and TRBJ2-2, with D perhaps matching TRBD1 (5 bases). The length of the CDR3 is 12 residues. CDR1 and CDR2 from the germline V gene are SNHLY and FYNNEI.